This T cell receptor beta chain was recovered during a study of blood T cell repertoires in COVID-19. Trimming took off 0 bases at V and 1 base at J, with 4 bases between the two ends. The germline CDR1 and CDR2 sequences are SGHNT and YYREEE (reference sequence). This CDR3 has 13 amino acids. Profiled with immunoSEQ multiplex PCR; TCRdb holds only in-frame clones, not every one. This table holds approximately 400,000 clones, around four fifths found once. For recovered donors of Cohort 3, there were two negative PCRs, clearance, or symptom resolution. This TCR derives from a woman aged 45 to 65 who had recovered from COVID-19. V usage is TRBV5-4 and J usage is TRBJ1-2; D is undetermined. The material sequenced was PBMCs or T cells enriched from blood (not recorded which). CDR3 sequence reads: CASSLGSNYGYTF. CDR3 bases: TGTGCCAGCAGCTTGGGCAGTAACTATGGCTACACCTTC.